These T cell receptor beta chains were read from a single sample in a study of cytomegalovirus exposure and HLA in healthy donors. TCRdb's copy holds only in-frame clones and misses some; the assay was immunoSEQ multiplex PCR. The sample lists about 21,000 clones, around 73% occurring once. The sample comprised PBMCs. These receptors were taken from a man aged 55 to 69 in good health and CMV-seronegative. The CDR3 runs from the conserved cysteine through the conserved F or W. Fields, in order: J gene, clone size, V gene, D gene, CDR3 protein, CDR3 DNA. The D gene is left open where the match is weak. Clone size is not always given. Where it is, it says once, few, many or a class for expanded clones.

TRBJ2-5	NA	TRBV9	TRBD2	CASSVDAGVGETQYF	TGTGCCAGCAGCGTAGATGCGGGAGTTGGGGAGACCCAGTACTTC
TRBJ2-3	NA	TRBV7-2	NA	CASSPYLDTQYF	TGTGCCAGCAGCCCTTACTTAGATACGCAGTATTTT
TRBJ1-4	NA	TRBV7-6	TRBD1	CASSLVGQISEKLFF	TGTGCCAGCAGCTTAGTGGGACAGATAAGTGAAAAACTGTTTTTT
TRBJ2-7	few	TRBV7-9	TRBD2	CSSSPPGGEQYF	TGTTCCAGCAGCCCCCCGGGGGGCGAGCAGTACTTC
TRBJ2-5	NA	TRBV30	TRBD1	CALRQGALETQYF	TGTGCCTTGAGACAGGGGGCATTGGAGACCCAGTACTTC
TRBJ1-2	few	TRBV6-1	NA	CASSEMLEISGYTF	TGTGCCAGCAGTGAAATGCTAGAGATTTCCGGCTACACCTTC
TRBJ1-6	NA	TRBV30	NA	CAWSVGGPPYNSPLHF	TGTGCCTGGAGTGTTGGGGGCCCACCCTATAATTCACCCCTCCACTTT
TRBJ1-5	NA	TRBV6-6	NA	CASIPDSSNQPQHF	TGTGCCAGCATCCCGGACAGTAGCAATCAGCCCCAGCATTTT
TRBJ1-2	NA	TRBV5-6	NA	CASSPTAGYYGYTF	TGTGCCAGCAGCCCGACGGCAGGGTACTATGGCTACACCTTC
TRBJ2-1	NA	TRBV7-2	NA	CASSLGTHSYNEQFF	TGTGCCAGCAGCTTAGGAACTCACTCCTACAATGAGCAGTTCTTC
TRBJ2-1	NA	TRBV5-1	NA	CASRRANNEQFF	TGCGCCAGCAGGCGGGCAAACAATGAGCAGTTCTTC
TRBJ1-2	NA	TRBV5-5	NA	CASSLSGHGYTF	TGTGCCAGCAGCTTGTCAGGGCATGGCTACACCTTC
TRBJ2-5	NA	TRBV5-4	NA	CASSLDSQETQYF	TGTGCCAGCAGCCTTGACAGCCAAGAGACCCAGTACTTC
TRBJ2-3	NA	TRBV30	NA	CAWRMGGADTQYF	TGTGCCTGGAGGATGGGTGGAGCGGATACGCAGTATTTT
TRBJ2-7	once	TRBV5-1	NA	CASSRNGGTNEQYF	TGCGCCAGCAGCCGAAACGGGGGAACTAACGAGCAGTACTTC
TRBJ1-1	NA	TRBV7-8	TRBD1	CASSFTPQYRGTEAFF	TGTGCCAGCAGTTTTACCCCTCAATACAGGGGAACTGAAGCTTTCTTT
TRBJ1-6	NA	TRBV28	NA	CASSSLFPTRGSSYNSPLHF	TGTGCCAGCAGTTCTTTATTCCCCACACGCGGGAGCTCCTATAATTCACCCCTCCACTTT
TRBJ1-5	few	TRBV10-1	NA	CASSDLGSNQPQHF	TGCGCCAGCAGTGATCTAGGAAGCAATCAGCCCCAGCATTTT
TRBJ2-7	NA	TRBV5-6	TRBD2	CASSLGSGGLPPEQYF	TGTGCCAGCAGCCTTGGCAGCGGGGGCCTCCCTCCCGAGCAGTACTTC
TRBJ1-4	NA	TRBV18	NA	CASSPRYGTNEKLFF	TGTGCCAGCTCACCACGGTACGGGACTAATGAAAAACTGTTTTTT
TRBJ1-6	NA	TRBV6-6	TRBD1	CASSYLGQGASPLHF	TGTGCCAGCAGCTACCTCGGACAGGGGGCTTCACCCCTCCACTTT
TRBJ2-7	NA	TRBV7-3	TRBD1	CASSLTGTGGLNEQYF	TGTGCCAGCAGCCTAACCGGGACAGGGGGTCTGAACGAGCAGTACTTC
TRBJ2-7	NA	TRBV7-2	NA	CTSSASHSIFYEQYF	TGTACCAGCAGCGCGAGCCACAGTATTTTCTACGAGCAGTACTTC
TRBJ1-1	NA	TRBV7-3	NA	CVSSLKGSATEAFF	TGTGTCAGCAGCTTAAAGGGGTCTGCCACTGAAGCTTTCTTT
TRBJ2-6	NA	TRBV7-8	NA	CASSAPGQSSGANVLTF	TGTGCCAGCAGCGCGCCGGGACAAAGCTCTGGGGCCAACGTCCTGACTTTC
TRBJ1-2	NA	TRBV5-6	NA	CASTLGGVEYGYTF	TGTGCCAGCACCCTTGGGGGGGTGGAGTATGGCTACACCTTC
TRBJ2-6	NA	TRBV13	TRBD1	CASSPTGAGANVLTF	TGTGCCAGCAGCCCTACAGGGGCGGGGGCCAACGTCCTGACTTTC
TRBJ2-2	NA	TRBV7-7	TRBD1	CASSLQQGAFNGELFF	TGTGCTAGCAGCTTACAACAGGGGGCGTTCAACGGGGAGCTGTTTTTT
TRBJ1-1	NA	TRBV4-3	NA	CASTPFPGSPQAFF	TGCGCCAGCACCCCCTTCCCGGGGTCCCCCCAAGCTTTCTTT
TRBJ1-1	NA	TRBV10-1	NA	CASSEYGQGNTEAFF	TGCGCCAGCAGTGAGTATGGCCAGGGGAACACTGAAGCTTTCTTT
TRBJ2-7	NA	TRBV6-6	NA	CASGRRGFYEQYF	TGTGCCAGCGGACGAAGGGGCTTCTACGAGCAGTACTTC
TRBJ2-7	NA	TRBV6-5	TRBD1	CASSSTGQGKREQYF	TGTGCCAGCAGCTCGACTGGACAGGGGAAGCGCGAGCAGTACTTC
TRBJ2-5	few	TRBV30	TRBD2	CAWSGGGGAGQTQYF	TGTGCCTGGAGTGGGGGCGGGGGGGCCGGTCAGACCCAGTACTTC
TRBJ2-2	once	TRBV7-3	NA	CASSLGQNTGELFF	TGTGCCAGCAGCTTAGGCCAGAACACCGGGGAGCTGTTTTTT
TRBJ2-1	NA	TRBV11-2	TRBD2	CASSPGLALKGEQFF	TGTGCCAGCAGCCCGGGACTAGCGTTGAAGGGTGAGCAGTTCTTC
TRBJ2-1	NA	TRBV7-9	NA	CASSLSYGDNSYNEQFF	TGTGCCAGCAGCTTATCCTACGGGGATAACTCCTACAATGAGCAGTTCTTC
TRBJ1-5	few	TRBV6-1	NA	CASSPSGQARQPQHF	TGTGCCAGCAGTCCTAGCGGGCAGGCCAGACAGCCCCAGCATTTT